This is a list of T cell receptor beta chains from one sample in a study of CD8+ T cells in alopecia areata. Assay used: immunoSEQ multiplex PCR; TCRdb lists only in-frame clones, some missing. This table holds 150,000 to 200,000 clones, roughly 60% found once. The sequenced sample was CD4+ T cells sorted from blood, obtained at week 24, from a patient treated with tofacitinib. Receptor source: a human donor with alopecia areata. The CDR3 runs from the conserved cysteine through the conserved F or W. The D gene is left open where the match is weak. The size entry is marked missing in some rows and otherwise reads once, few, many or a size class.

CDR3 protein	CDR3 DNA	D gene	clone size	V gene	J gene
CASSQDKAAFF	TGTGCCAGCAGCCAAGATAAGGCCGCTTTCTTT	NA	NA	TRBV4-2	TRBJ1-1
CASSLAGRLYSNQPQHF	TGTGCCAGCAGCTTAGCGGGCAGACTTTATAGCAATCAGCCCCAGCATTTT	NA	NA	TRBV7-8	TRBJ1-5
CASSQESGITGANVLTF	TGCGCCAGCAGCCAAGAATCGGGCATTACCGGGGCCAACGTCCTGACTTTC	NA	NA	TRBV4-3	TRBJ2-6
CASSENFGVTEAFF	TGTGCCAGCAGTGAAAATTTTGGGGTTACTGAAGCTTTCTTT	NA	NA	TRBV6-1	TRBJ1-1
CASRLGTVAEAFF	TGTGCCAGCAGACTCGGAACGGTCGCTGAAGCTTTCTTT	NA	NA	TRBV14	TRBJ1-1
CASRTDRERNGYTF	TGTGCCAGCAGGACGGACAGGGAGCGGAATGGCTACACCTTC	TRBD1	few	TRBV6-5	TRBJ1-2
CASTTGPAGYTF	TGTGCCAGCACCACAGGGCCCGCTGGCTACACCTTC	NA	NA	TRBV7-2	TRBJ1-2
CSAQTSGVGDTQYF	TGCAGCGCTCAGACTAGCGGTGTAGGAGATACGCAGTATTTT	TRBD2	few	TRBV29-1	TRBJ2-3
CASSSSGNTQYF	TGTGCCAGCAGCTCTAGCGGGAATACGCAGTATTTT	TRBD2	many	TRBV7-2	TRBJ2-3
CASRPNLDTGELFF	TGCGCCAGCAGACCCAACCTGGACACCGGGGAGCTGTTTTTT	NA	NA	TRBV5-1	TRBJ2-2
CASSLTGYNSPLHF	TGTGCCAGCAGCCTGACAGGGTATAATTCACCCCTCCACTTT	TRBD1	NA	TRBV5-6	TRBJ1-6
CAWSSGAGQPQHF	TGTGCCTGGAGTTCGGGGGCTGGTCAGCCCCAGCATTTT	NA	NA	TRBV30	TRBJ1-5
CACSAGGTTDTQYF	TGTGCCTGCTCGGCGGGGGGAACCACAGATACGCAGTATTTT	TRBD2	NA	TRBV30	TRBJ2-3
CSGAGNTGELFF	TGCAGCGGGGCGGGGAACACCGGGGAGCTGTTTTTT	NA	NA	TRBV29-1	TRBJ2-2